This entry lists 26 T cell receptor beta chains sequenced from one sample in a study of shared clonotypes between healthy human individuals. Measured with immunoSEQ multiplex PCR; TCRdb has only the in-frame clones, and not every one. There are about 560,000 clones in the sample; around three quarters occur only once, and more than 10% lies in the top ten. The sequencing sample was made of PBMCs. The receptor set was obtained from a woman between 40 and 50 years old in good health. Some clones in this sample may be carry-over from other donors' samples.

This chain connects TRBV6-1 to TRBJ1-1, with 9 nucleotides matching TRBD1. Germline V gene data show CDR1 as MNHNS and CDR2 as SASEGT. The CDR3 has 16 residues. V lost 1 base to trimming and J lost 1 base; unmatched junction nucleotides: 4. The chain's CDR3 is CASSEGMGQGNTEAFF. In nucleotides, the CDR3 is TGTGCCAGCAGTGAAGGGATGGGACAGGGGAACACTGAAGCTTTCTTT.

The chain carries TRBV30 and TRBJ1-4, with unresolved D. The ends were cut back, 1 base at V and 4 bases at J, with 13 bases in the middle. Germline assignment: CDR1 GTSNPN and CDR2 SVGIG (reference sequence). The CDR3 is 15 residues long. The CDR3 region is CAWSEGIVDNEKLFF. CDR3 nucleotide sequence: TGTGCCTGGAGTGAAGGGATAGTCGATAATGAAAAACTGTTTTTT.

This clone showed up just once. The J gene is TRBJ2-3, the V gene TRBV5-6, with D possibly TRBD1 on 5 matching bases. The germline gives CDR1 SGHDT, CDR2 YYEEEE. Trimming pared 4 bases from V and 2 bases from J, leaving 14 bases between. The CDR3 is made up of 15 amino acids. CDR3 sequence: CASSKTETYTDTQYF. CDR3 DNA sequence: TGTGCCAGCAGCAAGACAGAGACATACACAGATACGCAGTATTTT.

The chain recombines TRBV4-2 with TRBJ2-3, with 12 bases aligning to TRBD2. The germline CDR1 and CDR2 sequences are LGHNA and YNFKEQ. The CDR3 runs to 20 residues. The J segment lost 3 bases and the V segment lost 6 bases, leaving 19 bases of the junction unmatched. CDR3 bases: TGTGCCAGCAGTCCAAAGCCCCTAGCGGGAGGGCATACCGGTACAGATACGCAGTATTTT. This gives the protein CASSPKPLAGGHTGTDTQYF.

This clone has just a few counts. It is unclear where the CDR3 begins or ends on the DNA, so no DNA is shown, and the CDR3 is as TCRdb lists it. The chain uses TRBV7-6 and TRBJ2-3; the D call TRBD2 from the table was never checked on the DNA. Germline-derived CDR1 and CDR2 are SGHVS and FNYEAQ. The CDR3 extends over 13 residues, inclusive of both ends. CDR3 in amino acids: CASSFGGGSQEYF.

This rearrangement joins TRBV5-1 to TRBJ1-5, with D maybe TRBD1 (6 bases). Germline V CDR1 and CDR2: SGHRS, YFSETQ. V lost 0 bases, J lost 7 bases, and 14 bases lay in between. This CDR3 is 15 amino acids long. This chain's CDR3 is CASSLDGGREQPQHF. Here the CDR3 DNA reads TGCGCCAGCAGCTTGGATGGGGGGCGGGAACAGCCCCAGCATTTT. Based on the CDR3 plus reference TRBV5-1 and TRBJ1-5, the full variable domain is KAGVTQTPRYLIKTRGQQVTLSCSPISGHRSVSWYQQTPGQGLQFLFEYFSETQRNKGNFPGRFSGRQFSNSRSEMNVSTLELGDSALYLCASSLDGGREQPQHFGDGTRLSIL.

About this clone itself: A read error may be the cause here, since a much bigger clone is one base away. This sample includes further DNA sequences coding for the same CDR3. The chain employs TRBV6-5 and TRBJ2-2; D uncertain. Germline CDR1 is MNHEY and CDR2 is SVGAGI. This CDR3 has 14 amino acids. CDR3 nucleotide sequence: TGTGCCAGCAGCTACTCACTAAGCACCGGGGAGCTGTTTTTT. Residues: CASSYSLSTGELFF.

The chain combines TRBV11-2 with TRBJ2-2; D uncertain. CDR1 is SGHAT, CDR2 FQNNGV, per germline. This CDR3 region has 14 residues. V lost 6 bases to trimming and J lost 9 bases, with 17 bases between them. CDR3 nucleotides: TGTGCCAGCAGGTGGCTCCCGTGGTCCCGGGAGCTGTTTTTT. Encoded protein: CASRWLPWSRELFF.

On this clone: A far more abundant clone sits one base away, making this likely a read error. The chain recombines TRBV4-3 with TRBJ2-5; 12 bases map to TRBD1. This CDR3 has 15 residues. The V gene's germline CDR1 is LGHNA and CDR2 YSLEER. The V and J ends lost 5 bases and 1 base, in that order; junction bases with no gene match: 2. The CDR3 coding sequence is TGCGCCAGCAGCAAGGGACAGGGGGCCCAAGAGACCCAGTACTTC. This encodes CASSKGQGAQETQYF.

This clone was counted a few times. The genes are TRBV7-9 and TRBJ2-7, with 8 bases identical to TRBD2. Per the germline V gene, CDR1 is SEHNR and CDR2 is FQNEAQ (reference sequence). The CDR3 contains 16 residues. Trimming at V came to 5 bases and at J to 4 bases, leaving 13 bases not matched to a gene. The CDR3 reads CASSPRGGGLSYEQYF. The CDR3 DNA sequence: TGTGCCAGCAGCCCCCGGGGGGGCGGTCTAAGTTACGAGCAGTACTTC.

The chain recombines TRBV18 with TRBJ1-2, with 10 bases matching TRBD1. Germline CDR1 and CDR2: KGHSH and LQKENI. The CDR3 extends over 15 amino acids. The trim removed 3 bases at V and 5 bases at J, leaving 6 bases unmatched. CDR3 region: CASSPAGGQGYGYTF. As DNA, the CDR3 is TGTGCCAGCTCACCGGCGGGGGGACAGGGGTATGGCTACACCTTC.

This sequence joins TRBV4-1 and TRBJ2-7; the D is unclear. The CDR3 loop spans 18 amino acids. V was shortened by 1 base and J by 0 bases, with 19 bases between the two germline ends. The germline gives CDR1 MGHRA, CDR2 YSYEKL. CDR3 sequence (DNA): TGCGCCAGCAGCCAAGTTTTTAGTAAAAGGCAAAGCTCCTACGAGCAGTACTTC. Translated: CASSQVFSKRQSSYEQYF.

This sequence joins TRBV27 and TRBJ2-7, with no clear D. V was trimmed by 1 base and J by 3 bases, leaving 16 bases between them. Germline CDR1 reads MNHEY; CDR2 reads SMNVEV (reference sequence). The CDR3 has 16 residues. CDR3 sequence (DNA): TGTGCCAGCAGTTTATTTGGGCAGCAAAAAAACTACGAGCAGTACTTC. Translating gives CASSLFGQQKNYEQYF.

This sequence joins TRBV19 and TRBJ2-1, with TRBD2 as a possible D gene (6 bases). V lost 8 bases, J lost 9 bases, and 17 bases lay in between. Germline V lookup: CDR1 LNHDA, CDR2 SQIVND (reference sequence). This CDR3 spans 13 amino acids. The DNA of the CDR3 is TGTGCCAGTTCCTCCACCCCCGGGGGTGAGCAGTTCTTC. Its translation: CASSSTPGGEQFF. Complete variable domain (other parts from reference TRBV19 and TRBJ2-1): DGGITQSPKYLFRKEGQNVTLSCEQNLNHDAMYWYRQDPGQGLRLIYYSQIVNDFQKGDIAEGYSVSREKKESFPLTVTSAQKNPTAFYLCASSSTPGGEQFFGPGTRLTVL.

With regard to this clone: This clone may be a read error of a much larger clone one base away. Other DNA sequences in the sample encode the same CDR3. This chain links TRBV2 with TRBJ2-1; 14 bases match TRBD2. The CDR3 loop spans 15 amino acids. Germline lookup yields CDR1 SNHLY and CDR2 FYNNEI. CDR3 residues: CASSKGTSGSYEQFF. For the CDR3, the DNA is TGTGCCAGCAGCAAAGGGACTAGCGGGAGCTATGAGCAATTCTTC. Based on the CDR3 plus reference TRBV2 and TRBJ2-1, the full variable domain is EPEVTQTPSHQVTQMGQEVILRCVPISNHLYFYWYRQILGQKVEFLVSFYNNEISEKSEIFDDQFSVERPDGSNFTLKIRSTKLEDSAMYFCASSKGTSGSYEQFFGPGTRLTVL.

As regards this clone: One base away lies a much larger clone, so this may be a sequencing read error. This chain connects TRBV6-1 to TRBJ1-1; unclear D gene. V was shortened by 2 bases and J by 0 bases, with 4 bases between the two germline ends. Germline CDR1 and CDR2: MNHNS and SASEGT. The CDR3 sequence is 13 residues long. CDR3 in DNA: TGTGCCAGCAGTGAATGGTTGAACACTGAAGCTTTCTTT. This codes for CASSEWLNTEAFF.

Worth noting for this clone: The sample holds other DNA sequences that translate to the same CDR3. The rearrangement joins TRBV7-3 to TRBJ2-3, with 10 bases that match TRBD2. Per the germline V gene, CDR1 is SGHTA and CDR2 is FQGTGA. Trimming at V came to 4 bases and at J to 3 bases, leaving 4 bases not matched to a gene. The CDR3 is made up of 15 amino acids. The CDR3 nucleotides read TGTGCCAGCAGCTCTAGCGGGAGTAGAACAGATACGCAGTATTTT. It is translated as CASSSSGSRTDTQYF.

The chain carries TRBV5-4 and TRBJ2-5; D gene uncertain. The J call is uncertain, as TRBJ2-7 better fits the DNA end. This CDR3 has 12 amino acids. Germline loops: CDR1 SGHNT, CDR2 YYREEE (reference sequence). As DNA, the CDR3 is TGTGCCAGCAGCTCCTTACCCTACGAGCAGTACTTC. Protein: CASSSLPYEQYF.

The CDR3: CASSLGGGQSYNEQFF. Written as DNA, the CDR3 is TGCGCCAGCAGCTTGGGAGGAGGCCAGTCCTACAATGAGCAGTTCTTC. The J gene is TRBJ2-1, the V gene TRBV5-1; TRBD2 is a possible D gene (5 bases). Germline V lookup: CDR1 SGHRS, CDR2 YFSETQ. V was pared by 0 bases and J by 1 base, with 11 bases between. The CDR3 sequence is 16 residues long. Together with reference TRBV5-1 and TRBJ2-1, the CDR3 gives the full variable domain: KAGVTQTPRYLIKTRGQQVTLSCSPISGHRSVSWYQQTPGQGLQFLFEYFSETQRNKGNFPGRFSGRQFSNSRSEMNVSTLELGDSALYLCASSLGGGQSYNEQFFGPGTRLTVL.

The genes are TRBV27 and TRBJ2-1; D is ambiguous. The V end lost 4 bases, the J end lost 5 bases, and 12 bases lay between the germline ends. The CDR3 covers 14 residues. Germline V gene data show CDR1 as MNHEY and CDR2 as SMNVEV (reference sequence). CDR3 in amino acids: CASSYRTADNEQFF. The CDR3 DNA is TGTGCCAGCAGTTACCGGACGGCAGACAATGAGCAGTTCTTC.

As to this clone: One base separates it from a far larger clone, so it is likely a read error. The rearrangement links TRBV2 to TRBJ1-5, with D tentatively TRBD1 (5 bases). In germline, CDR1 is SNHLY, CDR2 FYNNEI. The length of the CDR3 is 13 residues. Trimming cost V 7 bases and J 1 base, with 8 bases left between them. CDR3 bases: TGTGCCAGCAAGTGGGACAGCAATCAGCCCCAGCATTTT. Amino acids: CASKWDSNQPQHF.

This sequence joins TRBV2 and TRBJ2-7, with 9 bases aligning to TRBD1. The V and J ends lost 6 bases and 3 bases, in that order; junction bases with no gene match: 6. CDR1 SNHLY and CDR2 FYNNEI come from the germline V gene. This CDR3 comprises 14 residues. DNA for the CDR3: TGTGCCAGCAGCCCGGACAGGGGAAACTACGAGCAGTACTTC. Its translation is CASSPDRGNYEQYF.

As concerns this clone: Different DNA sequences within this sample yield the same CDR3. The rearrangement links TRBV18 to TRBJ2-7; no reliable D call. The V and J ends lost 2 bases and 0 bases respectively, with 5 bases between them. This CDR3 is built from 13 residues. Germline-derived CDR1 and CDR2 are KGHSH and LQKENI. CDR3 in amino acids: CASSPGDSYEQYF. In DNA form, the CDR3 reads TGTGCCAGCTCACCAGGTGACTCCTACGAGCAGTACTTC. Full variable domain (outside the CDR3, taken from reference TRBV18 and TRBJ2-7): NAGVMQNPRHLVRRRGQEARLRCSPMKGHSHVYWYRQLPEEGLKFMVYLQKENIIDESGMPKERFSAEFPKEGPSILRIQQVVRGDSAAYFCASSPGDSYEQYFGPGTRLTVT.

The chain couples TRBV4-2 to TRBJ2-1, with TRBD1 identical over 7 bases. J lost 7 bases, V lost 2 bases, and 11 bases had no gene match. Germline loops: CDR1 LGHNA, CDR2 YNFKEQ. The CDR3 runs to 16 residues. In DNA, the CDR3 is TGTGCCAGCAGCCAACCTGTGAGACAGGGCTTTAATGAGCAGTTCTTC. It yields the protein CASSQPVRQGFNEQFF.

This chain connects TRBV27 to TRBJ1-1; possible D gene TRBD1, 6 bases. The CDR3 is made up of 14 amino acids. Germline-derived CDR1 and CDR2 are MNHEY and SMNVEV (reference sequence). Trimming removed 6 bases at V and 8 bases at J, with 19 bases between. CDR3 sequence (DNA): TGTGCCAGCAGGTTTGGCTCCGGGACAATCGAAGCTTTCTTT. It yields the protein CASRFGSGTIEAFF.

This rearrangement joins TRBV10-3 to TRBJ1-2; the D gene is possibly TRBD1 (6 bases). V was trimmed by 6 bases and J by 0 bases, leaving 11 bases between them. Germline V gene data show CDR1 as ENHRY and CDR2 as SYGVKD. The CDR3 length is 14 residues. The CDR3 DNA sequence: TGTGCCATCAGGCGGGACAAAGCTAACTATGGCTACACCTTC. It encodes CAIRRDKANYGYTF.